This TCR beta chain was observed in a study of cytomegalovirus exposure and HLA in healthy donors. Use of 60 Vbeta and 13 Jbeta primers characterized the PCR. Only in-frame clones appear in the TCRdb table, and some are missing; sequencing was by immunoSEQ multiplex PCR. The sample contains 150,000 to 200,000 clones, about 86% of which appear only once. Germline V CDR1 and CDR2: LNHDA, SQIVND (reference sequence). This CDR3 region has 9 residues. This clonotype originated in a woman aged 18-29 years in good health and CMV-seropositive. This chain links TRBV19 with TRBJ2-1; D possibly corresponds to TRBD2 (5 bases). Material: PBMCs. The CDR3 here is CAYREEQFF. The CDR3 DNA is TGTGCTTATCGGGAAGAGCAGTTCTTC. Looking up the rest from reference TRBV19 and TRBJ2-1 gives the full variable domain: DGGITQSPKYLFRKEGQNVTLSCEQNLNHDAMYWYRQDPGQGLRLIYYSQIVNDFQKGDIAEGYSVSREKKESFPLTVTSAQKNPTAFYLCAYREEQFFGPGTRLTVL.